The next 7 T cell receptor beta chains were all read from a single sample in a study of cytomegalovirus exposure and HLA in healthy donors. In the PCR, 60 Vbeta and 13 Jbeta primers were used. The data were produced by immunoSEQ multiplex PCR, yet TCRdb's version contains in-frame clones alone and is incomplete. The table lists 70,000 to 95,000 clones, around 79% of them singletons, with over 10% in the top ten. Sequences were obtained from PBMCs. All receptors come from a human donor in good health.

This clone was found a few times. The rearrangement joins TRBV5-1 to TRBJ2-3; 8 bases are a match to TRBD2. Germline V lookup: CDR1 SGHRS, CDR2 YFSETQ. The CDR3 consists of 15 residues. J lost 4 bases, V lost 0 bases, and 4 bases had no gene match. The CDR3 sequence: CASSLAIGGADTQYF. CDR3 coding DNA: TGCGCCAGCAGCTTGGCCATCGGGGGGGCAGATACGCAGTATTTT.

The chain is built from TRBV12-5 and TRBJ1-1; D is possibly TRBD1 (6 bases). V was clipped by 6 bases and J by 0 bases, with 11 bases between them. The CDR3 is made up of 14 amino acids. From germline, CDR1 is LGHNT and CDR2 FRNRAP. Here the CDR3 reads CASGPGQLNTEAFF. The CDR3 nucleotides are TGTGCTAGTGGACCGGGACAACTGAACACTGAAGCTTTCTTT.

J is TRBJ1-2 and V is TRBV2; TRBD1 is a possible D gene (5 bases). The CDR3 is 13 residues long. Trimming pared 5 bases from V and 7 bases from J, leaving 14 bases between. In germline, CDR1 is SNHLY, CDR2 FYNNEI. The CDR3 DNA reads TGTGCCAGCAGTCGGGTCAGGGACTCTGGCTACACCTTC. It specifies CASSRVRDSGYTF.

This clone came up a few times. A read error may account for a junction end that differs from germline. Here the CDR3 reads CASSLNRGFGYGYPF. The CDR3 DNA is TGTGCCAGCAGTTTGAACAGGGGGTTCGGTTATGGCTACCCCTTC. This rearrangement joins TRBV5-6 to TRBJ1-2; 8 nucleotides match TRBD1. CDR3 length: 15 amino acids. The germline CDR1 and CDR2 sequences are SGHDT and YYEEEE.

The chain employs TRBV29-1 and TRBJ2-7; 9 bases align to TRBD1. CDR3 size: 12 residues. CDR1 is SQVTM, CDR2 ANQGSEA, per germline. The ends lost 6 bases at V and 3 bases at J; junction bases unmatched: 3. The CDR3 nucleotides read TGCAGCGTGTGGACAGGGGACTACGAGCAGTACTTC. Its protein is CSVWTGDYEQYF.

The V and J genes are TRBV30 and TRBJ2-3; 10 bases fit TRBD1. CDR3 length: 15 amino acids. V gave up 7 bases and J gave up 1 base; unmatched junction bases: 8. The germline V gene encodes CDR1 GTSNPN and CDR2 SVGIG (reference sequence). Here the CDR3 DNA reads TGTGCCTTTGCGCCCGGGACAGGGGGCACAGATACGCAGTATTTT. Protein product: CAFAPGTGGTDTQYF.

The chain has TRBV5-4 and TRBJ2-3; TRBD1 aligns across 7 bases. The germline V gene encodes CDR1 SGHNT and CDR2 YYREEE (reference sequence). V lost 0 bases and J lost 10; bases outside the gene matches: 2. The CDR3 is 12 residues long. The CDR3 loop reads CASSLGGGPQYF. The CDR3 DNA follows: TGTGCCAGCAGCTTGGGAGGGGGCCCGCAGTATTTT.